The rows below give T cell receptor beta chains drawn from one sample of a study of OX40 agonist ivuxolimab in advanced cancers. The method was immunoSEQ multiplex PCR; TCRdb's version includes in-frame clones alone and lacks a portion of them. The sample includes approximately 82,000 clones, around 90% of them seen just once. Sequenced here: CD4+ or CD8+ T cells sorted from blood, sampled in a trial of the OX40 agonist ivuxolimab. The receptors originated from an adult with an advanced solid tumor such as melanoma, head and neck, liver or kidney cancer. Each CDR3 is given with its conserved first and last residue. The D gene is left open where the match is weak. Only part of the rows carry a size: once, few, many, or a class if the clone is expanded.

D	size	V	J	DNA	CDR3
.	.	TRBV4-2	TRBJ2-7	TGTGCCAGCAGCCAAGATAGGGCATTTAAATACGAGCAGTACTTC	CASSQDRAFKYEQYF
TRBD2	.	TRBV6-1	TRBJ2-1	TGTGCCAGCATTATTAGCGGGACCTACAATGAGCAGTTCTTC	CASIISGTYNEQFF
.	.	TRBV19	TRBJ1-5	TGTGCCAGTATGCAGGGGAGTACGAGCAATCAGCCCCAGCATTTT	CASMQGSTSNQPQHF
TRBD2	.	TRBV4-2	TRBJ2-1	TGTGCCAGCAGCCAAGATAGGAGCGGGGTCCCCACGATCTTC	CASSQDRSGVPTIF
.	.	TRBV30	TRBJ2-1	TGTGCCTGGCAAGACAATGAGCAGTTCTTC	CAWQDNEQFF
TRBD1	.	TRBV6-5	TRBJ1-1	TGTGCCAGCAGTCCGACCTGGGACAGGGTGCCTGAAGCTTTCTTT	CASSPTWDRVPEAFF
TRBD1	.	TRBV30	TRBJ1-2	TGTGCCTGGGGACCCGGGACAGACTATGGCTACACCTTC	CAWGPGTDYGYTF
.	few	TRBV30	TRBJ1-2	TGTGCCTGGAGTGGGGGGCCCTATGGCTACACCTTC	CAWSGGPYGYTF
TRBD1	.	TRBV6-5	TRBJ2-7	TGTGCCAGCACCCCGGGACAGGACTCCTACGAGCAGTACTTC	CASTPGQDSYEQYF
TRBD2	.	TRBV19	TRBJ2-2	TGTGCCAGTAGTATGGCGGGAGTAACCGGGGAGCTGTTTTTT	CASSMAGVTGELFF
.	.	TRBV11-3	TRBJ2-5	TGTGCCAGCAGCGCGGGGTTGTACCAAGAGACCCAGTACTTC	CASSAGLYQETQYF
.	.	TRBV7-3	TRBJ2-2	TGTGCCAGCAGCCTGGGGACTCCTAACACCGGGGAGCTGTTTTTT	CASSLGTPNTGELFF
TRBD2	.	TRBV18	TRBJ2-7	TGTGCCAGCTCACTAACTAGCGGGGATCTCTCCTACGAGCAGTACTTC	CASSLTSGDLSYEQYF
.	.	TRBV10-3	TRBJ2-7	TGTGCCATCAGTGAATCTCTTGCAGGGGCAGGCCACGAGCAGTACTTC	CAISESLAGAGHEQYF
TRBD1	.	TRBV30	TRBJ2-2	TGTGCCTGGAGCGGGGACAGACGAACCGGGGAGCTGTTTTTT	CAWSGDRRTGELFF
TRBD2	.	TRBV6-5	TRBJ2-7	TGTGCCAGCAGTACTAGCGGGGCAACCTACGAGCAGTACTTC	CASSTSGATYEQYF
.	.	TRBV4-1	TRBJ2-7	TGCGCCAGCAGCCAAACCCCGGACAGCAGCTCCTACGAGCAGTACTTC	CASSQTPDSSSYEQYF
TRBD1	.	TRBV27	TRBJ2-7	TGTGCCAGCCGGGCCGGGACAGCCTACGAGCAGTACTTC	CASRAGTAYEQYF
.	.	TRBV11-2	TRBJ1-1	TGTGCCAGCAGCTTCAGGTTCCAGGGCTTAATGGAGAACACTGAAGCTTTCTTT	CASSFRFQGLMENTEAFF
.	.	TRBV18	TRBJ2-3	TGTGCCAGCTCACCACCGTTTGGGCCTTCTAGCACAGATACGCAGTATTTT	CASSPPFGPSSTDTQYF
.	.	TRBV9	TRBJ1-2	TGTGCCAGCAGCGTAGACAAGGGGAAGAGATACCTATGGGGCTATGGCTACACCTTC	CASSVDKGKRYLWGYGYTF
.	.	TRBV7-8	TRBJ2-1	TGTGCCAGCAGAGAACTCGGCGAGCAGTTCTTC	CASRELGEQFF
TRBD1	.	TRBV6-5	TRBJ1-1	TGTGCCAGCACCTCCGGGACAGCGAACACTGAAGCTTTCTTT	CASTSGTANTEAFF
.	.	TRBV6-1	TRBJ1-3	TGTGCCAGCATTCCACGTGGCTCTGGAAACACCATATATTTT	CASIPRGSGNTIYF
.	.	TRBV2	TRBJ1-2	TGTGCCAGCAGCCCCGACGGGAACTATGGCTACACCTTC	CASSPDGNYGYTF
.	.	TRBV11-3	TRBJ2-6	TGTGCCAGCAGCTTAGTGAGTTTATGGGACACCAACGTCCTGACTTTC	CASSLVSLWDTNVLTF
.	.	TRBV6-5	TRBJ2-7	TGTGCCAGCAGACTCCACTTCTCCTACGAGCAGTACTTC	CASRLHFSYEQYF
.	.	TRBV13	TRBJ1-4	TGTGCCAGCAGCCGAGGACACGTTAATGAAAAACTGTTTTTT	CASSRGHVNEKLFF
.	.	TRBV5-5	TRBJ2-7	TGTGCCAGCAGCCTTAATACAGGCTACGAGCAGTACTTC	CASSLNTGYEQYF
.	.	TRBV5-6	TRBJ2-1	TGTGCCAGCAGCTTGGCTCATGCTGTCTACAATGAGCAGTTCTTC	CASSLAHAVYNEQFF
TRBD1	.	TRBV27	TRBJ2-2	TGTGCCAGCAGTGTCCCGGGACAGGGGGCCACCGGGGAGCTGTTTTTT	CASSVPGQGATGELFF
TRBD2	few	TRBV19	TRBJ2-7	TGTGCCAGTAGTACTAGGACTAGCGGCTACGAGCAGTACTTC	CASSTRTSGYEQYF
.	.	TRBV6-5	TRBJ2-7	TGTGCCAGCAGACCTATCGGGTCCTCCTACGAGCAGTACTTC	CASRPIGSSYEQYF
TRBD1	.	TRBV5-1	TRBJ2-7	TGCGCCAGCAGCTTGGCGGGACAGGCGTCCCACGAGCAGTACTTC	CASSLAGQASHEQYF
TRBD1	.	TRBV19	TRBJ1-5	TGTGCCAGTAGTCAGGGGGCCATTCAGCCCCAGCATTTT	CASSQGAIQPQHF
TRBD2	.	TRBV10-3	TRBJ2-7	TGTGCCATCAGAGGGACTAGCGAAGAGGGGCATGAGCAGTACTTC	CAIRGTSEEGHEQYF
TRBD1	.	TRBV2	TRBJ1-4	TGTGCCAGCAGTGGGACAGGGGGGGAACTGTTTTTT	CASSGTGGELFF
.	.	TRBV27	TRBJ1-1	TGTGCCAGCAGTATGAGACCTAACACTGAAGCTTTCTTT	CASSMRPNTEAFF
.	once	TRBV14	TRBJ1-3	TGTGCCAGCAGCCCTCGGACGGCTGGAAACACCATATATTTT	CASSPRTAGNTIYF
.	.	TRBV5-8	TRBJ2-1	TGTGCCAGCAGCGCGGGGGACAGGTCGTTCAATGAGCAGTTCTTC	CASSAGDRSFNEQFF
.	.	TRBV2	TRBJ1-4	TGTGCCAGCAAACCCGCAACTAATGAAAAACTGTTTTTT	CASKPATNEKLFF
.	.	TRBV11-3	TRBJ2-1	TGTGCCAGCAGCGCGTACGAGAATGAGCAGTTCTTC	CASSAYENEQFF
TRBD2	.	TRBV19	TRBJ2-2	TGTGCCAGTAGTATCGGGACTAGCGGGATTGGGAACACCGGGGAGCTGTTTTTT	CASSIGTSGIGNTGELFF
TRBD2	.	TRBV19	TRBJ2-3	TGTGCCAGTAGTATCCAAAGTACTAGCGGGAGCACAGATACGCAGTATTTT	CASSIQSTSGSTDTQYF
TRBD1	.	TRBV5-1	TRBJ2-7	TGCGCCAGCAGCCCGGAAGGACAGGGGCTCCGAGAGCAGTACTTC	CASSPEGQGLREQYF
TRBD2	.	TRBV7-8	TRBJ2-7	TGTGCCAGCAGCTTAGCATTGGCTAGCGGTGCAACCTACGAGCAGTACTTC	CASSLALASGATYEQYF
TRBD2	.	TRBV5-1	TRBJ2-1	TGCGCCAGCAGCATTCAGACTAGCGGGGGACCCAATGAGCAGTTCTTC	CASSIQTSGGPNEQFF
TRBD2	.	TRBV9	TRBJ2-7	TGTGCCAGCAGCGTCAGCGGGGGGGACGGCTACGAGCAGTACTTC	CASSVSGGDGYEQYF
.	.	TRBV2	TRBJ2-5	TGTGCCAGCAGTGAGGGGGTTCCAGAGACCCAGTACTTC	CASSEGVPETQYF
.	.	TRBV2	TRBJ1-5	TGTGCCAGCAGTGAAAGTTGGGGGGCAAGCAATCAGCCCCAGCATTTT	CASSESWGASNQPQHF
.	.	TRBV18	TRBJ2-3	TGTGCCAGCTCACCCCTAAACCCATTAAGTGGGCGAAGCACAGATACGCAGTATTTT	CASSPLNPLSGRSTDTQYF
TRBD1	.	TRBV2	TRBJ1-6	TGTGCCAGCAGCACAACAGGGGGCGCGAGTTCACCCCTCCACTTT	CASSTTGGASSPLHF
.	.	TRBV7-3	TRBJ2-3	TGTGCCAGCAGCTTACTGAGCGGGCCTGGCACAGATACGCAGTATTTT	CASSLLSGPGTDTQYF
TRBD1	once	TRBV30	TRBJ2-1	TGTGCCTGGACCGGGCGACAGGGAACCAATGAGCAGTTCTTC	CAWTGRQGTNEQFF
TRBD1	.	TRBV25-1	TRBJ1-4	TGTGCCAGCAGGACAGGGGGCGGTGAAAAACTGTTTTTT	CASRTGGGEKLFF
.	.	TRBV11-3	TRBJ2-1	TGTGCCAGCAGCCGAGGGGGATACAATGAGCAGTTCTTC	CASSRGGYNEQFF
TRBD1	.	TRBV6-6	TRBJ2-7	TGTGCCAGCAAGGGACAGAACTACGAGCAGTACTTC	CASKGQNYEQYF
.	.	TRBV4-1	TRBJ1-5	TGCGCCAGCAGCCGCGACAGGAATAGCAATCAGCCCCAGCATTTT	CASSRDRNSNQPQHF
.	.	TRBV6-1	TRBJ1-2	TGTGCCAGCAGTACAGGGAGTTTCTATGGCTACACCTTC	CASSTGSFYGYTF